This TCR beta chain is from a study of cytomegalovirus exposure and HLA in healthy donors. Regarding the study as a whole: Usually a TCR sequence was rare, but some public TCRs were found in many donors. According to an earlier analysis, most TCR beta V segments yielded productive rearrangements about 90% or about 30% of the time. Indistinguishable V segments, including TRBV6-2 and TRBV6-3, were excluded.

As to this clone: The antigen remains undetermined.

Vbeta (60) and Jbeta (13) primers were used in the PCR. The table came from immunoSEQ multiplex PCR; TCRdb's copy has only in-frame clones and leaves some out. The table includes roughly 100,000 clones, about 70% detected once. CDR1 and CDR2 (germline): MNHNY, SVGAGI (reference sequence). CDR3 length: 12 amino acids. Trimming took off 5 bases at V and 6 bases at J, with 10 bases between the two ends. Sequencing was done on a sample of PBMCs. The TCR was taken from a man aged 25-45 years in good health and CMV-seronegative. The V call is TRBV6-6, the J call TRBJ1-1; D is uncertain. Here the CDR3 DNA reads TGTGCCAGCAGTCTACACGGAGCTGAAGCTTTCTTT. This codes for CASSLHGAEAFF.